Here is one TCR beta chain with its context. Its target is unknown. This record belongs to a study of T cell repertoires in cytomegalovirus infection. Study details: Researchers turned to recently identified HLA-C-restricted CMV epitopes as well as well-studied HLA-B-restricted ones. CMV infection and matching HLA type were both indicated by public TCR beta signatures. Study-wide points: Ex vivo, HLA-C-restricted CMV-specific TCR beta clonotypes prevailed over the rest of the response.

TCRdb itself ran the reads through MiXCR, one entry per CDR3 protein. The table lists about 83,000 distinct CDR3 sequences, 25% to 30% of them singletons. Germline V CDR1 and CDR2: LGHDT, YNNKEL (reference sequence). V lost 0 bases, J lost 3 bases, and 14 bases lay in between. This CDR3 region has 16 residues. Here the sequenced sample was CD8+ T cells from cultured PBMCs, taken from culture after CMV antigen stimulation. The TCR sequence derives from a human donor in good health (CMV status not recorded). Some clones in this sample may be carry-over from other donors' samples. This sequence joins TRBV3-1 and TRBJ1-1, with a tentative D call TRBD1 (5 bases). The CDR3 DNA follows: TGTGCCAGCAGCCAAGATCTTGAGGGGAGGTACACTGAAGCTTTCTTT. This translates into CASSQDLEGRYTEAFF.